The text below deals with one T cell receptor (beta chain). Its cognate antigen is unknown. With 1 base removed from V and 0 bases from J, the gap between germline ends came to 11 bases. Germline loops: CDR1 MNHEY, CDR2 SMNVEV (reference sequence). The CDR3 runs to 16 residues. The protocol was immunoSEQ multiplex PCR, while the TCRdb copy is restricted to in-frame clones and leaves out a portion. The sample yields 950,000 to 1,100,000 clones, around 78% seen once. The sample is drawn from a study of shared clonotypes between healthy human individuals. General study points: Investigators expected sequencing depth to affect clonotype sharing among donors. Shared clonotypes across all four donors exceeded non-shared ones in generation probability.

None of the donors, who were healthy HIV-negative adults, had recently had acute infections or vaccinations. The chain joins TRBV27 to TRBJ2-3; D is possibly TRBD1 (5 bases). The TCR sequence derives from a man between 18 and 35 years old in good health. Some clones in this sample may be carry-over from other donors' samples. The sequencing input was memory CD4+ T cells from PBMCs. Subset meaning: CD45RA-negative fraction. The DNA of the CDR3 is TGTGCCAGCAGTTTATTAGGCAGGGTGAGCACAGATACGCAGTATTTT. It translates to CASSLLGRVSTDTQYF.